This T cell receptor beta chain derives from a study of blood T cell repertoires in COVID-19. The wider study: Whether acute or convalescent, the COVID-19 samples came from the United States, Italy and Spain. T cells, B-cell-depleted T cells, or PBMCs supplied cDNA or gDNA.

Per the original methods: Reference gene primers were amplified, and this amplification served to estimate nucleated cell counts. Sequenced by immunoSEQ multiplex PCR; TCRdb stores in-frame clones only, minus some. From that table come the V and J calls and clone size; the DNA was used to work out D and trimming. The sample has around 250,000 clones, around 81% seen once. V lost 6 bases, J lost 9 bases, and 11 bases stayed unmatched. Germline V gene lookup returns CDR1 MRHNA and CDR2 SNTAGT. There are 16 residues in the CDR3. The sequencing input was peripheral blood. The TCR was taken from a man aged 25 to 45 who had recovered from COVID-19. The V and J genes are TRBV6-4 and TRBJ2-1; 13 bases line up with TRBD2. The chain's CDR3 is CASSGTSGAGATEQFF. The CDR3 DNA reads as TGTGCCAGCAGCGGGACTAGCGGGGCCGGGGCGACTGAGCAGTTCTTC.